A single sample gave rise to the 28 T cell receptor beta chains below, sequenced in a study of neurological immune-mediated disorders. TCRdb reanalysed the 5' RACE reads using MiXCR and keeps one entry per CDR3 protein. Altogether 70,000 to 95,000 distinct CDR3 sequences are present, about 13% being singletons, with the ten largest covering roughly 5%. Stated time point: longitudinal time-point 2. The specimen sequenced was PBMCs. All receptors come from a female donor with HTLV-1-associated myelopathy (HAM/TSP).

The table lists this clonotype with many counts. The chain has TRBV10-3 and TRBJ2-1; D is possibly TRBD1 (5 bases). CDR1 ENHRY and CDR2 SYGVKD come from the germline V gene. This CDR3 region has 14 residues. Trimming stripped 3 bases from V and 6 bases from J, with 12 bases between. CDR3 residues: CAISDSRAGNEQFF. CDR3 in DNA: TGTGCCATCAGTGACTCCAGGGCCGGCAATGAGCAGTTCTTC.

This clonotype was counted many times. The chain combines TRBV20-1 with TRBJ2-3; TRBD2 matches 11 bases. This CDR3 is 18 amino acids long. Germline CDR1 DFQATT, CDR2 SNEGSKA (reference sequence). The junction had 11 bases not matched to a gene; V was cut back by 2 bases and J by 1 base. In DNA form, the CDR3 reads TGCAGTGCTAGACCCTTACTAGCGGGGGTACTAGGCACAGATACGCAGTATTTT. This gives the protein CSARPLLAGVLGTDTQYF.

The table lists this clonotype with many counts. DNA for the CDR3: TGTGCCAGCAGTCCCTGGGGGGGTAAGTCAGAAGCTTTCTTT. Translated: CASSPWGGKSEAFF. The genes are TRBV28 and TRBJ1-1; a weak D match, TRBD1 (5 bases). The germline V gene encodes CDR1 MDHEN and CDR2 SYDVKM. The CDR3 runs to 14 residues. The ends were cut back, 5 bases at V and 8 bases at J, with 18 bases in the middle.

V and J are TRBV5-5 and TRBJ2-4, with unresolved D. Germline CDR1 is SGHKS and CDR2 is YYEKEE (reference sequence). CDR3 length equals 16 residues. Deletions cut 0 bases from V and 9 bases from J, with 19 bases between. As DNA, the CDR3 is TGTGCCAGCAGCTTGGAACCTATCGATCGCGTTTTCATTCAGTACTTC. It codes for CASSLEPIDRVFIQYF.

The sample holds many counts of this clonotype. The chain is built from TRBV12-3 or TRBV12-4 and TRBJ2-1, with 10 bases aligning to TRBD2. This CDR3 comprises 18 residues. V lost 3 bases to trimming and J lost 0 bases; unmatched junction nucleotides: 8. DNA for the CDR3: TGTGCCAGCAGTTTGTATAGCGGGGGGTTTACCTCCTACAATGAGCAGTTCTTC. Residues: CASSLYSGGFTSYNEQFF.

This clonotype was seen many times. The CDR3 coding sequence is TGTGCCAGCAGCTTAGACCCGGGGAGCCCCGATACGCAGTATTTT. Translating gives CASSLDPGSPDTQYF. The J gene is TRBJ2-3, the V gene TRBV11-2; D is perhaps TRBD2 (5 bases). The CDR3 length is 15 residues. Germline V gene lookup returns CDR1 SGHAT and CDR2 FQNNGV. V shed 0 bases and J shed 6 bases, with 13 bases lying between them.

This clonotype was observed many times. The J gene is TRBJ2-6, the V gene TRBV2; 7 nucleotides agree with TRBD1. This CDR3 is built from 19 residues. Germline-derived CDR1 and CDR2 are SNHLY and FYNNEI. Trimming took 2 bases from V and 0 from J; bases not matched to a gene: 10. The CDR3 bases are TGTGCCAGCAGTGAATTTTTACAGGGGACACTCTCTGGGGCCAACGTCCTGACTTTC. Residues: CASSEFLQGTLSGANVLTF.

Regarding this clonotype: This may come from a read error, since a much larger clone is one base off. This chain uses TRBV7-9 with TRBJ2-2; no definite D call. Trimming took 8 bases from V and 4 from J, leaving 14 bases between them. The CDR3 runs to 14 residues. Per the germline V gene, CDR1 is SEHNR and CDR2 is FQNEAQ (reference sequence). This chain's CDR3 is CASAWSSLTGELFF. CDR3 in DNA: TGTGCCAGCGCCTGGTCTAGTCTCACCGGGGAGCTGTTTTTT.

V usage is TRBV5-8 and J usage is TRBJ2-3, with a tentative D call TRBD2 (5 bases). The germline V gene has CDR1 SGHTS and CDR2 YDEGEE. Deletions cut 7 bases from V and 3 bases from J, with 24 bases between. The CDR3 covers 17 residues. The CDR3 protein is CASESYLASEATDTQYF. In DNA, the CDR3 is TGTGCCAGCGAAAGTTACCTAGCCTCGGAGGCTACAGATACGCAGTATTTT.

This clonotype was detected ten times or more. A much larger clone differs by one base, so this may be a read error. The V gene is TRBV5-1, the J gene TRBJ2-3; unclear D gene. Trimming shortened V by 0 bases and J by 7 bases, and 15 bases separated the two germline ends. The CDR3 is made up of 15 amino acids. In germline, CDR1 is SGHRS, CDR2 YFSETQ. The CDR3 reads CASSLASKSSNTQYF. CDR3 DNA: TGCGCCAGCAGCTTGGCCTCCAAATCATCAAATACGCAGTATTTT.

This clonotype was observed many times. The chain links TRBV7-7 to TRBJ2-5, with a possible D match to TRBD2 (6 bases). V lost 1 base to trimming and J lost 2 bases, with 8 bases between them. The CDR3 covers 14 residues. Germline CDR1 is SSHAT and CDR2 is FNYEAQ (reference sequence). The CDR3 here is CASSLGTTQETQYF. In nucleotides, the CDR3 is TGTGCCAGCAGCTTAGGGACTACTCAAGAGACCCAGTACTTC.

This clonotype appeared many times. This chain uses TRBV9 with TRBJ1-2; D is possibly TRBD1 (6 bases). The CDR3 covers 16 residues. In germline, CDR1 is SGDLS, CDR2 YYNGEE. Trimming cost V 4 bases and J 5 bases, with 21 bases left between them. The DNA for the CDR3 is TGTGCCAGCAGCAGCTCCCGGGGGGGGGCGGGATATGGCTACACCTTC. It encodes CASSSSRGGAGYGYTF.

This clonotype occurred many times. The rearrangement joins TRBV20-1 to TRBJ2-3; no clear D gene. Germline CDR1 is DFQATT and CDR2 is SNEGSKA (reference sequence). Deletions cut 6 bases from V and 3 bases from J, with 4 bases between. This CDR3 region has 10 residues. CDR3 region: CSAGTDTQYF. The CDR3 region has the DNA TGCAGTGCAGGGACAGATACGCAGTATTTT.

Many counts were recorded for this clonotype. The chain has TRBV5-1 and TRBJ2-1; 13 nucleotides line up with TRBD2. This CDR3 has 15 residues. CDR1 and CDR2 (germline): SGHRS, YFSETQ. V lost 4 bases and J lost 5; bases outside the gene matches: 3. In DNA, the CDR3 is TGCGCCAGCAGCCCGGGGACTAGCGGGGACAATGAGCAGTTCTTC. Translated, it gives CASSPGTSGDNEQFF.

The chain is built from TRBV6-5 and TRBJ2-1; D is undetermined. Germline CDR1 is MNHEY and CDR2 is SVGAGI. V lost 6 bases and J lost 6, with 15 bases in between. The CDR3 runs 14 residues. The CDR3 region has the DNA TGTGCCAGCAGAGCCTCCGGGTCATCCAATGAGCAGTTCTTC. Encoded protein: CASRASGSSNEQFF.

To note about this clonotype: Since a much larger clone is just one base distant, this may be a read error. This chain uses TRBV10-3 with TRBJ2-1; 10 nucleotides line up with TRBD1. In germline, CDR1 is ENHRY, CDR2 SYGVKD. V gave up 4 bases and J gave up 4 bases; unmatched junction bases: 10. This CDR3 region has 17 residues. CDR3 bases: TGTGCCATCAGTGTAGGACGAGGACAGGGGGGATACAATGAGCAGTTCTTC. This gives the protein CAISVGRGQGGYNEQFF.

The rearrangement joins TRBV12-3 or TRBV12-4 to TRBJ2-2; TRBD1 agrees at 9 bases. The CDR3 extends over 20 amino acids. Losses at the gene ends were 6 bases for V and 8 bases for J; bases not matched to a gene: 25. The CDR3 here is CASSKSPRRTGDRPTGELFF. CDR3 nucleotides: TGTGCCAGCAGCAAAAGTCCGAGACGGACAGGGGATAGACCAACGGGGGAGCTGTTTTTT.

This chain links TRBV24-1 with TRBJ2-3, with TRBD2 matching over 12 bases. The trim removed 1 base at V and 5 bases at J, leaving 6 bases unmatched. The germline CDR1 and CDR2 sequences are KGHDR and SFDVKD. CDR3 length: 17 residues. This chain's CDR3 is CATSDFSLAGGGDTQYF. CDR3 DNA: TGTGCCACCAGTGATTTTTCGCTAGCGGGGGGGGGAGATACGCAGTATTTT.

This clonotype was found many times. The chain joins TRBV20-1 to TRBJ1-1; 12 bases match TRBD1. CDR1 and CDR2 from the germline V gene are DFQATT and SNEGSKA (reference sequence). This CDR3 is built from 15 residues. The trim removed 6 bases at V and 4 bases at J, leaving 9 bases unmatched. The CDR3 is CSAEGTGGAGTEAFF. As DNA, the CDR3 is TGCAGTGCAGAAGGGACAGGGGGCGCGGGCACTGAAGCTTTCTTT.

With regard to this clonotype: Being one base from a much bigger clone, this may be a read error. The gene calls are TRBV27 and TRBJ2-1; D perhaps matches TRBD1 (5 bases). The germline V and J ends were trimmed by 7 bases and 3 bases, with 19 bases remaining between them. The CDR3 runs 16 residues. CDR1 is MNHEY and CDR2 is SMNVEV in the germline V gene (reference sequence). CDR3 in amino acids: CASTTHPLRDYNEQFF. CDR3 nucleotides: TGTGCCAGCACCACCCATCCCCTCAGGGACTACAATGAGCAGTTCTTC.

This clonotype was observed at least ten times. The CDR3 spells CASSLSQSTDTQYF. The CDR3 nucleotides are TGCGCCAGCAGCTTGTCTCAGAGCACAGATACGCAGTATTTT. The V gene is TRBV5-1, the J gene TRBJ2-3; D unclear. This CDR3 is 14 amino acids long. CDR1 and CDR2 from the germline V gene are SGHRS and YFSETQ. V lost 1 base to trimming and J lost 0 bases, with 6 bases between them.

As for this clonotype: Here the CDR3 omits its conserved ending phenylalanine or tryptophan, so a read error is the likely source. It is unclear where the CDR3 begins or ends on the DNA, so no DNA is shown, and the CDR3 is as TCRdb lists it. This chain joins TRBV21-1 and TRBJ2-7; TRBD1, the table's D call, lacks a check against the DNA. TRBV21-1 is termed a pseudogene. The CDR3 contains 13 residues when both ends are counted. The CDR3 loop is CASKSDRAYEQYL.

This clonotype was picked up a small number of times. This chain links TRBV19 with TRBJ1-2; D not resolved. This CDR3 has 13 amino acids. With 8 bases removed from V and 0 bases from J, the gap between germline ends came to 10 bases. The germline V gene encodes CDR1 LNHDA and CDR2 SQIVND (reference sequence). In nucleotides, the CDR3 is TGTGCCAGTCGAGGCAGAGCTAACTATGGCTACACCTTC. Translation gives CASRGRANYGYTF.

This clonotype was detected many times. The chain uses TRBV20-1 and TRBJ2-5, with D uncertain. Trimming stripped 5 bases from V and 2 bases from J, with 15 bases between. Per the germline V gene, CDR1 is DFQATT and CDR2 is SNEGSKA (reference sequence). The CDR3 totals 14 residues. CDR3 sequence (DNA): TGCAGTGCTCGGCCGATCGAGAGACAAGAGACCCAGTACTTC. This translates into CSARPIERQETQYF.

This clonotype has only one observation. The chain uses TRBV7-9 and TRBJ2-1; D may be TRBD1 (5 bases). The CDR3 loop spans 14 amino acids. Germline CDR1 is SEHNR and CDR2 is FQNEAQ (reference sequence). The CDR3 is CGSSLQGANNEQFF. Here the CDR3 DNA reads TGTGGAAGCAGCTTACAAGGGGCGAACAATGAGCAGTTCTTC.

This clonotype has more than one count but fewer than ten. The chain recombines TRBV15 with TRBJ1-6, with unresolved D. The CDR3 contains 13 residues. V lost 0 bases, J lost 10 bases, and 7 bases lay in between. Per germline, CDR1 LNHNV and CDR2 YYDKDF (reference sequence). The DNA of the CDR3 is TGTGCCACCAGCAGAGATGGTGGGTCACCCCTCCACTTT. Translation: CATSRDGGSPLHF.

This clonotype was observed many times. The genes are TRBV29-1 and TRBJ2-4, with a weak D call TRBD1 (7 bases). Germline assignment: CDR1 SQVTM and CDR2 ANQGSEA. The CDR3 is 15 residues long. V lost 4 bases and J 3 bases, leaving 16 bases between the germline ends. CDR3 bases: TGCAGCGTTGGAACCCGACAGGGAGGCAAAAACATTCAGTACTTC. It yields the protein CSVGTRQGGKNIQYF.

This clonotype appeared many times. V usage is TRBV12-3 or TRBV12-4 and J usage is TRBJ2-3; D not resolved. This CDR3 is built from 13 residues. V was pared by 6 bases and J by 11 bases, with 18 bases between. This CDR3 reads CASSLNLGEVQYF. CDR3 DNA sequence: TGTGCCAGCAGCCTCAACTTGGGCGAGGTGCAGTATTTT.